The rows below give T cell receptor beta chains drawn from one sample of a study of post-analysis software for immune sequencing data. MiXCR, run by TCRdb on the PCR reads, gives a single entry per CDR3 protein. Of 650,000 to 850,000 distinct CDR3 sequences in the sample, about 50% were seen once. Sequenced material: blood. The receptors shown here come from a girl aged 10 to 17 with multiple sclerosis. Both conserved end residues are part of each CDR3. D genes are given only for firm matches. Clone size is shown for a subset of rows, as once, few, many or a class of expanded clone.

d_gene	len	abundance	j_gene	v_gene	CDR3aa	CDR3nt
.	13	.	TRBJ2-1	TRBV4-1	CASSPRTDNEQFF	TGCGCCAGCAGCCCTCGGACCGACAATGAGCAGTTCTTC
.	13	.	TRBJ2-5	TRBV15	CATMPYPRETQYF	TGTGCCACCATGCCCTACCCTCGGGAGACCCAGTACTTC
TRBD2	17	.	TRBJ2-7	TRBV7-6	CASSLAGGGSRLYEQYF	TGTGCCAGCAGCTTGGCGGGGGGCGGGAGTCGACTCTACGAGCAGTACTTC
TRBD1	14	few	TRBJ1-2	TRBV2	CARSSRDRESGYTF	TGTGCCAGAAGCTCACGGGACAGGGAAAGTGGCTACACCTTC
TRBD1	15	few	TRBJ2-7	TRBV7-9	CASSPRTGNSGEQYF	TGTGCCAGCAGCCCGCGGACAGGGAACTCGGGCGAGCAGTACTTC
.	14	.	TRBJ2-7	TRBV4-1	CASSQDHRGYEQYF	TGCGCCAGCAGCCAAGATCATCGAGGGTACGAGCAGTACTTC
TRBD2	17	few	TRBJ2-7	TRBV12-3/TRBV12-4	CASSLGRLAGGSHEQYF	TGTGCCAGCAGTTTAGGCCGACTAGCGGGAGGCTCCCACGAGCAGTACTTC
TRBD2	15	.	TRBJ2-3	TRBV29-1	CSVEGLAGGLGAQYF	TGCAGCGTGGAGGGACTAGCGGGAGGATTAGGTGCGCAGTATTTT
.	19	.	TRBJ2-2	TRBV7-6	CASSFIVSGGAPNTGELFF	TGTGCCAGCAGTTTTATTGTTTCTGGCGGGGCACCGAACACCGGGGAGCTGTTTTTT
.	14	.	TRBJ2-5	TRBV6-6	CASRGRLGSETQYF	TGTGCCAGCAGGGGTAGACTAGGGTCGGAGACCCAGTACTTC
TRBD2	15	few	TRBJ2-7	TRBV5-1	CASSGGGLASYEQYF	TGCGCCAGTAGCGGCGGTGGACTAGCGAGCTACGAGCAGTACTTC
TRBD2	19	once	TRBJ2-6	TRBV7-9	CASSLGLLAGPSGANVLTF	TGTGCCAGCAGCTTAGGATTGTTAGCGGGCCCCTCTGGGGCCAACGTCCTGACTTTC
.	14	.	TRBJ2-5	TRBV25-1	CASIEDTTQETQYF	TGTGCCAGCATAGAGGACACTACCCAAGAGACCCAGTACTTC
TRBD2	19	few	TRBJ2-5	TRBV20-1	CSAPNSAGTSGGYEETQYF	TGCAGTGCTCCTAACTCGGCCGGGACTAGCGGGGGGTACGAAGAGACCCAGTACTTC
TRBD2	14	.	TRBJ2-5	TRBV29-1	CSVVKREGQETQYF	TGCAGCGTTGTTAAGCGGGAGGGCCAAGAGACCCAGTACTTC
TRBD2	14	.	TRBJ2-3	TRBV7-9	CASSADLAGDSTYF	TGTGCCAGCAGCGCTGACCTAGCGGGGGATTCTACGTATTTT
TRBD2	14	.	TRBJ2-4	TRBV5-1	CASSLATSARSKYF	TGCGCCAGCAGCTTGGCAACTAGCGCCCGTTCGAAGTACTTC
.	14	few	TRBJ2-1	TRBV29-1	CSGRGTVTYNEQFF	TGCAGCGGACGCGGGACAGTCACCTACAATGAGCAGTTCTTC
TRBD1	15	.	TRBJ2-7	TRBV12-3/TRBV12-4	CASSLRQGAAYEQYF	TGTGCCAGCAGTTTACGGCAGGGGGCGGCCTACGAGCAGTACTTC
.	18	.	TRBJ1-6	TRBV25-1	CASNPTIRGGRGDSPLHF	TGTGCCAGCAACCCAACGATTAGGGGGGGCAGAGGTGATTCACCCCTCCACTTT
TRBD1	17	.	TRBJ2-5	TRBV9	CASSAPRQGATQETQYF	TGTGCCAGCAGCGCACCTCGACAGGGGGCAACCCAAGAGACCCAGTACTTC
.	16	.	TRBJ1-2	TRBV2	CASSEVGGRRPAGYTF	TGTGCCAGCAGTGAAGTGGGTGGCCGCCGGCCGGCTGGCTACACCTTC
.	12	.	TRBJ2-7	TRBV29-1	CSVEDGIYEQYF	TGCAGCGTAGAGGACGGAATTTACGAGCAGTACTTC
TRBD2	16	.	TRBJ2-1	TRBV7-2	CASSLGQRGGLNEQFF	TGTGCCAGCAGCTTAGGACAGCGGGGGGGGCTCAATGAGCAGTTCTTC
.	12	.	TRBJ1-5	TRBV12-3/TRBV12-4	CASTEGYQPQHF	TGTGCCAGCACCGAAGGGTATCAGCCCCAGCATTTT
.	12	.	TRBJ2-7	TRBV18	CASSPRAHEQYF	TGTGCCAGCTCACCAAGGGCCCACGAGCAGTACTTC
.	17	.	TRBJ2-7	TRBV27	CASSAWPGLEVSYEQYF	TGTGCCAGCAGCGCATGGCCGGGCCTTGAAGTCTCCTACGAGCAGTACTTC
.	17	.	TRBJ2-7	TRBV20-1	CSARLITRRGHPYEQYF	TGCAGTGCTAGGCTAATCACCCGAAGGGGCCACCCCTACGAGCAGTACTTC
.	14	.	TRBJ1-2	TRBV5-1	CASSLGDSANGYTF	TGCGCCAGCAGCTTGGGGGATTCGGCGAATGGCTACACCTTC
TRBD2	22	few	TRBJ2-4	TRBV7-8	CASSLPGLAGGVPALAKNIQYF	TGTGCCAGCAGCTTACCGGGACTAGCGGGAGGGGTCCCTGCCCTAGCCAAAAACATTCAGTACTTC
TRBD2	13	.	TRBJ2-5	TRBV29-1	CSVGTSSYNEQYF	TGCAGCGTTGGGACTAGCAGTTACAATGAGCAGTACTTC
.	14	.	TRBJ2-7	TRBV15	CATSQGGRSYEQYF	TGTGCCACCAGTCAGGGTGGTCGCTCCTACGAGCAGTACTTC
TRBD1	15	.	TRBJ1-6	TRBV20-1	CSAQTGGSGNSPLHF	TGCAGTGCTCAGACAGGGGGTAGTGGAAATTCACCCCTCCACTTT
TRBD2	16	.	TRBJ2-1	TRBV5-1	CASSSEGLAGDPAQFF	TGCGCCAGCAGCTCGGAGGGGCTAGCGGGAGATCCCGCGCAGTTCTTC
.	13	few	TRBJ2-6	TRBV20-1	CSGKVSGANVLTF	TGCAGTGGGAAGGTCTCTGGGGCCAACGTCCTGACTTTC
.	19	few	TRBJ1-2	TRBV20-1	CSASQQGSQGVKVNYGYTF	TGCAGTGCTAGTCAACAGGGTTCCCAGGGTGTGAAGGTGAACTATGGCTACACCTTC
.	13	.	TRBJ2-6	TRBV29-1	CSVSETGANVLTF	TGCAGCGTTTCAGAGACTGGGGCCAACGTCCTGACTTTC
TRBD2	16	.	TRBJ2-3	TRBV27	CASSLLRGEQLHTQYF	TGTGCCAGCAGTTTACTACGGGGGGAACAATTACATACGCAGTATTTT